The 9 T cell receptor beta chains below come from one sample, sequenced in a study of T cells in tuberculosis. After thawing and overnight rest, PBMC were stained with GMM-loaded CD1B tetramer, viability dye and anti-CD3 for sorting. The CD1B tetramers carried C32 glucose monomycolate purified from Rhodococcus equi. Profiling relied on immunoSEQ multiplex PCR, and the TCRdb table lists in-frame clones only, not all of them. The profile shows 50,000 or so clones, nearly 90% of them singletons. The sample taken for sequencing was CD1b-GMM tetramer-negative cells sorted from PBMCs. The receptors shown here come from an adult woman with latent tuberculosis.

The count of this clone is one. The rearrangement joins TRBV30 to TRBJ1-1; no clear D. Germline assignment: CDR1 GTSNPN and CDR2 SVGIG (reference sequence). This CDR3 contains 14 residues. Between the trimmed V and J ends, which lost 0 bases and 7 bases, there was a span of 15 bases. CDR3 nucleotides: TGTGCCTGGAGTGTTTCCCACTCCGCCGGTGAAGCTTTCTTT. It specifies CAWSVSHSAGEAFF. Based on the CDR3 plus reference TRBV30 and TRBJ1-1, the full variable domain is SQTIHQWPATLVQPVGSPLSLECTVEGTSNPNLYWYRQAAGRGLQLLFYSVGIGQISSEVPQNLSASRPQDRQFILSSKKLLLSDSGFYLCAWSVSHSAGEAFFGQGTRLTVV.

This chain connects TRBV11-1 to TRBJ2-3, with D possibly TRBD2 on 5 matching bases. The CDR3 covers 15 residues. Trimming stripped 4 bases from V and 1 base from J, with 12 bases between. Germline V gene sequence: CDR1 SGHAT, CDR2 FQDESV (reference sequence). The CDR3 DNA is TGTGCCAGCAGCTCACCACCCGGGGGCACAGATACGCAGTATTTT. This sequence encodes CASSSPPGGTDTQYF.

This chain links TRBV7-2 with TRBJ1-6; TRBD1 is a possible D gene (6 bases). V was cut by 3 bases and J by 5 bases, with 11 bases left in between. In germline, CDR1 is SGHTA, CDR2 FQGNSA. The CDR3 length is 15 residues. The CDR3 sequence: CASSFTGKNNSPLHF. The CDR3 region has the DNA TGTGCCAGCAGCTTTACAGGGAAGAATAATTCACCCCTCCACTTT.

This rearrangement joins TRBV25-1 to TRBJ2-3, with 8 bases aligning to TRBD1. J was trimmed by 3 bases and V by 6 bases; bases with no gene match: 8. Germline V CDR1 and CDR2: MGHDK, SYGVNS. The CDR3 runs 15 residues. The DNA of the CDR3 is TGTGCCAGCAGGCGACAGGGGAGTAAGACAGATACGCAGTATTTT. This codes for CASRRQGSKTDTQYF.

This CDR3 reads CASSLGTGTWTGELFF. The CDR3 DNA reads TGCGCCAGCAGCTTGGGGACCGGGACTTGGACCGGGGAGCTGTTTTTT. The chain links TRBV5-1 to TRBJ2-2, with a tentative D call TRBD2 (6 bases). Trimming shortened V by 0 bases and J by 5 bases, and 14 bases separated the two germline ends. Germline CDR1 and CDR2: SGHRS and YFSETQ. The CDR3 sequence is 16 residues long.

In its sample, this clone was seen once. J is TRBJ1-6 and V is TRBV18; D is perhaps TRBD1 (5 bases). The CDR3 sequence is 14 residues long. Trimming removed 2 bases from V and 10 bases from J, with 12 bases in between. Germline V gene data show CDR1 as KGHSH and CDR2 as LQKENI. The CDR3 coding sequence is TGTGCCAGCTCACCAGGCGGGGGGAGATCACCCCTCCACTTT. Protein product: CASSPGGGRSPLHF.

The chain combines TRBV2 with TRBJ2-1; TRBD2 aligns across 10 bases. The CDR3 has 13 residues. Germline V lookup: CDR1 SNHLY, CDR2 FYNNEI. V gave up 8 bases and J gave up 9 bases; unmatched junction bases: 7. Here the CDR3 reads CASLAGGAVEQFF. CDR3 bases: TGTGCCAGCTTAGCGGGAGGTGCCGTTGAGCAGTTCTTC.

The sample holds one count of this clone. CDR3 nucleotides: TGTGCCAGCAGGACACGGGACAGGTGCTACCGGGGCTATGGCTACACCTTC. Translation gives CASRTRDRCYRGYGYTF. The chain uses TRBV6-7 and TRBJ1-2; TRBD1 agrees at 8 bases. TRBV6-7 falls under the ORF class, with uncertain function. The CDR3 loop spans 17 amino acids. V was clipped by 6 bases and J by 4 bases; unmatched bases: 16.

This clone occurred once. The same CDR3 arises from other DNA sequences in this sample as well. The rearrangement joins TRBV18 to TRBJ2-1; 10 bases align to TRBD2. From germline, CDR1 is KGHSH and CDR2 LQKENI. CDR3 length: 16 residues. V was clipped by 0 bases and J by 7 bases; unmatched bases: 6. For the CDR3, the DNA is TGTGCCAGCTCACCACCGTCGAGCGGGGGGGCGAATGAGCAGTTCTTC. Protein product: CASSPPSSGGANEQFF. The full variable domain, in which reference TRBV18 and TRBJ2-1 provide the parts outside the CDR3, is NAGVMQNPRHLVRRRGQEARLRCSPMKGHSHVYWYRQLPEEGLKFMVYLQKENIIDESGMPKERFSAEFPKEGPSILRIQQVVRGDSAAYFCASSPPSSGGANEQFFGPGTRLTVL.